The entry that follows covers one T cell receptor (beta chain) sequence. No antigen is known for it. This table comes from immunoSEQ multiplex PCR, and its TCRdb copy is limited to in-frame clones, with some not included. The sample lists about 600,000 clones, less than 97% seen once, with 0.09% to 0.13% in the top ten. The record originates from a study of shared clonotypes between healthy human individuals. Findings and caveats of the study: Larger estimated richness was generally seen in naive subsets than in memory subsets. Roughly 5% of naive CD4 clonotypes were common to a handful of donors. The generation probabilities recorded for non-shared clonotypes fell below those of clonotypes shared by all four donors.

Cells designated naive CD8 were CD45RO-negative and were positively selected for CCR7, with terminally differentiated effector memory CD45RA+ cells excluded. Nashville, Tennessee was home to all donors, each a Caucasian adult. Germline-derived CDR1 and CDR2 are SEHNR and FQNEAQ (reference sequence). V trimming: 5 bases; J trimming: 2 bases; junction bases outside the gene matches: 4. The CDR3 consists of 14 residues. J is TRBJ2-7 and V is TRBV7-9, with 9 bases matching TRBD1. The source is a woman in her thirties in good health. The sample was naive CD8+ T cells sorted from blood. The DNA for the CDR3 is TGTGCCAGCAGCAAACAGGGGGCGACCTACGAGCAGTACTTC. Amino acids: CASSKQGATYEQYF. The complete variable domain, with remaining parts taken from reference TRBV7-9 and TRBJ2-7, reads DTGVSQNPRHKITKRGQNVTFRCDPISEHNRLYWYRQTLGQGPEFLTYFQNEAQLEKSRLLSDRFSAERPKGSFSTLEIQRTEQGDSAMYLCASSKQGATYEQYFGPGTRLTVT.